The sequence of this TCR beta chain was determined in a study of immune evolution from preneoplasia to lung adenocarcinoma. Germline assignment: CDR1 SQVTM and CDR2 ANQGSEA. V was clipped by 5 bases and J by 4 bases, with 17 bases between them. CDR3 length equals 15 residues. Repertoires were generated with immunoSEQ multiplex PCR, while TCRdb's copy carries only in-frame clones and drops some. The sample yields over 30,000 clones, 74% seen once. This clone was seen more than once but under ten times. The sample comprised FFPE invasive lung adenocarcinoma tissue. This chain uses TRBV29-1 with TRBJ2-2, with D possibly being TRBD2 (6 bases). The sequence was obtained from a person between 60 and 69 years old with lung adenocarcinoma. The CDR3 DNA reads as TGCAGCGTTCAGGCTAGCGCAAATCCCACCGGGGAGCTGTTTTTT. Translated: CSVQASANPTGELFF.